This T cell receptor beta chain was identified in a study of shared clonotypes between healthy human individuals. Turning to the study itself: Donor composition was a couple of women and a few men, aged 18 to 49. Study-wide results and limits: At large depth, rarefaction still showed sorted-subset sequencing to be incomplete.

Only in-frame clones appear in the TCRdb table, and some are missing; sequencing was by immunoSEQ multiplex PCR. This sample carries about 2.3 million clones, more than 80% of them seen once, and the ten largest clones take roughly 0.36%. On this clone itself: Its antigen remains unidentified.

With 7 bases removed from V and 1 base from J, the gap between germline ends came to 10 bases. In germline, CDR1 is MDHEN, CDR2 SYDVKM. The CDR3 length is 13 residues. The receptor was isolated from a man younger than 35 in good health. Some clones in this sample may be carry-over from other donors' samples. Specimen: naive CD4+ T cells from PBMCs. Subset reported: CD45RA+ positively selected. V and J are TRBV28 and TRBJ1-1, with D hard to call. CDR3 sequence reads: CASILQQNTEAFF. The CDR3 bases are TGTGCCAGCATCCTCCAGCAGAACACTGAAGCTTTCTTT.